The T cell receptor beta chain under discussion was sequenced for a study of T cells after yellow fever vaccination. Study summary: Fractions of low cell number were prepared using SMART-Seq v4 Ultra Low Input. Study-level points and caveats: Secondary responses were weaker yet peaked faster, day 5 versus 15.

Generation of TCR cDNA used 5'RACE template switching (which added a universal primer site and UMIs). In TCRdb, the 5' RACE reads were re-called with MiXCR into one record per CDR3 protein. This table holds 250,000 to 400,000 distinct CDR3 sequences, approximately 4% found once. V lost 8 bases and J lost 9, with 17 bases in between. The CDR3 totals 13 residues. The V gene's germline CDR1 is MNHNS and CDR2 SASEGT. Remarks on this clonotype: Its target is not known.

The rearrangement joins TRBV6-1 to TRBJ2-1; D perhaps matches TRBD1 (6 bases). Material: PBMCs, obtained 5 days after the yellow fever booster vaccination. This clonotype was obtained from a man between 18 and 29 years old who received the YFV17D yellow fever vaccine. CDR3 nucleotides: TGTGCCAGCTCTACTAACCCACAGGGTGAGCAGTTCTTC. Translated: CASSTNPQGEQFF.